This paragraph covers one T cell receptor (beta chain) sequence. One junction end disagrees with the germline gene, perhaps due to a read error. This sample was taken from a study of T cell changes during pregnancy in multiple sclerosis. Germline V lookup: CDR1 SNHLY, CDR2 FYNNEI. The CDR3 loop spans 16 amino acids. Some clones are missing from TCRdb's copy, which holds only in-frame ones; the method was immunoSEQ multiplex PCR. The sample has tens of thousands of clones, around 85% seen once; the top ten hold 3% to 4%. This TCR came from a female donor with multiple sclerosis, enrolled in a pregnancy study. This chain uses TRBV2 with TRBJ2-7; 11 nucleotides align to TRBD2. The sample here was peripheral blood, taken before pregnancy. The CDR3 DNA follows: TGTGCCAGCAGGGAAGGAGGGACTAGCGGCTCCTACGAGCAGTACTTC. Translating it yields CASREGGTSGSYEQYF.